This entry concerns a single T cell receptor beta chain. CDR1 is SGHDT, CDR2 YYEEEE, per germline. Trimming removed 2 bases at V and 1 base at J, with 16 bases between. The CDR3 consists of 17 residues. The sample is drawn from a study of blood T cell repertoires in COVID-19. Overall study context: Sites in the United States, Italy and Spain provided acute and convalescent COVID-19 samples. Sample material is recorded as cDNA or gDNA derived from T cells, B-cell-depleted T cells, or PBMCs.

In the source study's methods: Amplification with reference gene primers provided the estimates of nucleated cell counts. Profiling relied on immunoSEQ multiplex PCR, and the TCRdb table lists in-frame clones only, not all of them. Clone size and the V and J calls come from that table; the DNA yielded D and trimming. The sample contains tens of thousands of clones, about 79% of which appear only once. The receptor's source is a human donor in a cohort sampled during active COVID-19. The V gene is TRBV5-6, the J gene TRBJ1-5; no definite D call. Input material: peripheral blood. The CDR3 loop reads CASSFFGEGGSNQPQHF. The CDR3 region has the DNA TGTGCCAGCAGCTTTTTCGGGGAAGGAGGGAGCAATCAGCCCCAGCATTTT. Full variable domain (remainder filled in from reference TRBV5-6 and TRBJ1-5): DAGVTQSPTHLIKTRGQQVTLRCSPKSGHDTVSWYQQALGQGPQFIFQYYEEEERQRGNFPDRFSGHQFPNYSSELNVNALLLGDSALYLCASSFFGEGGSNQPQHFGDGTRLSIL.